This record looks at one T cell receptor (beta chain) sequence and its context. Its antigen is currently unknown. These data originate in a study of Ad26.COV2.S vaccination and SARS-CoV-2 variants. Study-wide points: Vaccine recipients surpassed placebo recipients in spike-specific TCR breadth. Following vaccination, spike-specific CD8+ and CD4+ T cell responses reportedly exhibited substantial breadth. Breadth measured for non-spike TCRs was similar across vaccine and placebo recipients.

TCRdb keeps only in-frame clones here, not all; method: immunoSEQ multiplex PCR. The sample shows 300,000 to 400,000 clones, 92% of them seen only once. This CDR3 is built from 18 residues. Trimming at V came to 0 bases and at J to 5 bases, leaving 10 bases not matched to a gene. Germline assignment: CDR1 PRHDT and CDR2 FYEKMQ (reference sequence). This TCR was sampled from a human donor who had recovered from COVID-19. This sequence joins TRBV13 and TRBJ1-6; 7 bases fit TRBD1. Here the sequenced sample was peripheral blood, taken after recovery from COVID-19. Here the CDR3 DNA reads TGTGCCAGCAGCTTAGGCTACAGGGGCTTTTCTGATAATTCACCCCTCCACTTT. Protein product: CASSLGYRGFSDNSPLHF.